This is a list of T cell receptor beta chains from one sample in a study of T cells in Graves' hyperthyroidism and ophthalmopathy. MiXCR, run by TCRdb on the multiplex PCR reads, gives a single entry per CDR3 protein. The table includes around 340,000 distinct CDR3 sequences, 14% detected once. The material sequenced was blood. All receptors derive from a woman aged 25 to 39 with Graves' hyperthyroidism. CDR3s leave out the opening cysteine and the closing phenylalanine or tryptophan. Fields, in order: J gene, CDR3 length, clone size, V gene, CDR3 protein. Clone size, where shown, is once, few, many, or a class for clones that have expanded.

>TRBJ2-3|11|many|TRBV24-1
AVTSGSSDTQY
>TRBJ2-2|11|NA|TRBV20-1
SARDSPSGELF
>TRBJ1-2|9|many|TRBV28
ASSWGRGYT
>TRBJ1-2|9|few|TRBV20-1
SATTGARRT
>TRBJ1-1|14|many|TRBV28
ASSGDFGTGNTEAF
>TRBJ2-1|16|few|TRBV13
ASSHNLGAPKRDNEQF
>TRBJ1-4|13|many|TRBV20-1
SARDPGRGNEKLF
>TRBJ1-1|10|many|TRBV2
ASRVSDYEAF
>TRBJ2-7|10|many|TRBV6-1
ASSSGTAEQY
>TRBJ1-5|16|many|TRBV19
ASSDQGQGGFGGQPQH
>TRBJ2-5|16|many|TRBV10-2
ASSEGQLTDSRGETQY
>TRBJ1-1|14|many|TRBV28
ASSPDRAIGNTEAF
>TRBJ2-1|11|many|TRBV7-9
ADTGTNYNEQF
>TRBJ2-1|13|once|TRBV5-1
ASSPRAGGNNEQF
>TRBJ2-7|11|NA|TRBV27
ASSLYFAYEQY
>TRBJ2-7|11|few|TRBV5-1
ASKGQVSGEQY
>TRBJ1-1|14|many|TRBV28
ASSLGARGTESEAF
>TRBJ2-1|14|few|TRBV11-2
ASRNSEGSSYNEQF